One and the same sample provided the 29 T cell receptor beta chains below, sequenced in a study of CD8 T cells in ankylosing spondylitis. TCRdb reprocessed the 5' RACE reads via MiXCR and lists one record per CDR3 protein. The top ten hold 29% of the sample, which has roughly 180,000 distinct CDR3 sequences, roughly 12% seen once. The source material was blood, either unsorted or a sorted T cell fraction (not recorded which). The receptors originated from a male donor with ankylosing spondylitis or in good health (not recorded which).

This clonotype was recorded many times. The chain has TRBV11-2 and TRBJ2-3, with TRBD2 matching over 9 bases. The V gene end was trimmed by 3 bases and the J gene end by 2 bases; junction bases not matched to a gene: 3. The V gene's germline CDR1 is SGHAT and CDR2 FQNNGV. The CDR3 contains 15 residues. CDR3 protein: CASSFLAGDTDTQYF. DNA for the CDR3: TGTGCCAGCAGCTTCTTAGCGGGGGACACAGATACGCAGTATTTT.

This clonotype was counted between two and nine times. The chain joins TRBV21-1 to TRBJ1-1; the table's D call TRBD1 went unverified against the DNA. TRBV21-1 is a known pseudogene. The CDR3 length is 12 residues. CDR3 in DNA: TGTGCCAGCAGCGGGGCTGGCACTGAAGCTTTCTTT. It encodes CASSGAGTEAFF.

The table lists this clonotype with many counts. DNA for the CDR3: TGTGCCAGCAGGATAAATACAGGGTCCCGCACAGATACGCAGTATTTT. It encodes CASRINTGSRTDTQYF. The chain links TRBV7-2 to TRBJ2-3; tentative D call: TRBD1 (6 bases). Germline V CDR1 and CDR2: SGHTA, FQGNSA. The germline V and J ends were trimmed by 6 bases and 1 base, with 17 bases remaining between them. CDR3 length equals 16 residues.

This chain connects TRBV18 to TRBJ2-2; D is possibly TRBD1 or TRBD2 (5 bases each). V shed 0 bases and J shed 0 bases, with 8 bases lying between them. This CDR3 has 16 residues. Germline-derived CDR1 and CDR2 are KGHSH and LQKENI. The CDR3 bases are TGTGCCAGCTCACCACCGGGACCCACGAACACCGGGGAGCTGTTTTTT. Protein: CASSPPGPTNTGELFF.

The rearrangement joins TRBV6-7 to TRBJ2-3; D may correspond to TRBD1 or TRBD2 (5 bases each). TRBV6-7 is treated as an ORF (open reading frame) with a function not yet certain. The CDR3 spans 15 residues. Deletions cut 6 bases from V and 4 bases from J, with 17 bases between. CDR3 amino acids: CASSPGTFAADTQYF. As DNA, the CDR3 is TGTGCCAGCAGCCCCGGGACCTTCGCGGCAGATACGCAGTATTTT.

This clonotype turned up a few times. The chain recombines TRBV4-3 with TRBJ1-1, with 8 nucleotides matching TRBD1. CDR3 size: 14 residues. Per germline, CDR1 LGHNA and CDR2 YSLEER. The ends lost 4 bases at V and 4 bases at J; junction bases unmatched: 5. CDR3 sequence: CASSPDRESTEAFF. CDR3 DNA sequence: TGCGCCAGCAGCCCGGACAGGGAAAGCACTGAAGCTTTCTTT.

This clonotype was seen only a few times. The rearrangement links TRBV7-9 to TRBJ2-2, with 8 bases identical to TRBD1. Trimming cost V 3 bases and J 1 base; bases outside gene matches: 4. CDR3 length equals 16 residues. The germline CDR1 and CDR2 sequences are SEHNR and FQNEAQ (reference sequence). CDR3 DNA: TGTGCCAGCAGCTTGGGACAGGCCCTGAACACCGGGGAGCTGTTTTTT. Protein sequence: CASSLGQALNTGELFF.

There are many counts of this clonotype. The chain employs TRBV18 and TRBJ2-7; D tentatively fits TRBD1 or TRBD2 (5 bases each). This CDR3 has 13 amino acids. V was clipped by 3 bases and J by 5 bases, with 11 bases between them. Per germline, CDR1 KGHSH and CDR2 LQKENI. The CDR3 region is CASSPRDPDEQYF. Written as DNA, the CDR3 is TGTGCCAGCTCACCCCGGGACCCGGACGAGCAGTACTTC.

This clonotype was observed a few times. The chain carries TRBV5-1 and TRBJ2-1; 7 positions match TRBD2. V was pared by 4 bases and J by 3 bases, with 4 bases of the junction left unmatched. CDR3 size: 14 residues. CDR1 is SGHRS and CDR2 is YFSETQ in the germline V gene. CDR3 amino acids: CASSRTSSYNEQFF. CDR3 bases: TGCGCCAGCAGCCGGACTAGTAGCTACAATGAGCAGTTCTTC. Full variable domain (missing parts from reference TRBV5-1 and TRBJ2-1): KAGVTQTPRYLIKTRGQQVTLSCSPISGHRSVSWYQQTPGQGLQFLFEYFSETQRNKGNFPGRFSGRQFSNSRSEMNVSTLELGDSALYLCASSRTSSYNEQFFGPGTRLTVL.

This clonotype was detected many times. The chain joins TRBV6-1 to TRBJ2-1; 9 bases fit TRBD2. With 6 bases clipped from V and 2 bases from J, the junction kept 5 bases outside the gene matches. There are 15 residues in the CDR3. From germline, CDR1 is MNHNS and CDR2 SASEGT. CDR3: CASRKGLAPYNEQFF. Here the CDR3 DNA reads TGTGCCAGCAGGAAGGGACTAGCCCCCTACAATGAGCAGTTCTTC.

This chain connects TRBV5-1 to TRBJ2-4; D is ambiguous. Trimming took off 4 bases at V and 7 bases at J, with 6 bases between the two ends. Germline V gene lookup returns CDR1 SGHRS and CDR2 YFSETQ. This CDR3 spans 11 amino acids. The CDR3 nucleotides are TGCGCCAGCAGCCCCGGGAACATTCAGTACTTC. It codes for CASSPGNIQYF.

A note on this clonotype: A read error may be the cause here, since a much bigger clone is one base away. V gene TRBV7-8 combines with J gene TRBJ2-1, with TRBD1 identical over 7 bases. The CDR3 has 14 residues. CDR1 is SGHVS, CDR2 FQNEAQ, per germline. The V segment lost 7 bases and the J segment 7 bases; nucleotides outside the gene matches: 10. The CDR3 DNA sequence: TGTGCCAGCATCCGGAGTACAGGGGTAAATGAGCAGTTCTTC. This encodes CASIRSTGVNEQFF.

This clonotype was seen ten or more times. The gene calls are TRBV5-1 and TRBJ1-1, with D possibly matching TRBD1 (5 bases). The CDR3 is 15 amino acids. Germline V lookup: CDR1 SGHRS, CDR2 YFSETQ. The germline V and J ends were trimmed by 3 bases and 2 bases, with 14 bases remaining between them. In nucleotides, the CDR3 is TGCGCCAGCAGCTCGACAGACTCCGCTAACACTGAAGCTTTCTTT. Amino acids: CASSSTDSANTEAFF.

In its sample, this clonotype was seen a few times. The J gene is TRBJ2-5, the V gene TRBV11-3; D call uncertain. The germline CDR1 and CDR2 sequences are SGHNT and YENEEA. This CDR3 spans 13 amino acids. The V end was cut by 0 bases, the J end by 4 bases, with 6 bases between. CDR3 coding DNA: TGTGCCAGCAGCTTAGAAGGGCGAGAGACCCAGTACTTC. Translating it yields CASSLEGRETQYF.

In the case of this clonotype: With a much larger clone just one base away, this may be a read error. The chain joins TRBV6-6 to TRBJ2-3, with D hard to call. The CDR3 has 13 amino acids. The germline gives CDR1 MNHNY, CDR2 SVGAGI (reference sequence). CDR3 amino acids: CANSYPTFGAQYF. DNA of the CDR3: TGTGCCAACAGTTACCCCACTTTTGGGGCGCAGTATTTT.

DNA for the CDR3: TGTGCCAGCAGCTCTCCGACTAGCGGGAGGGCCTACGAGCAGTACTTC. It encodes CASSSPTSGRAYEQYF. This sequence joins TRBV11-2 and TRBJ2-7, with 14 nucleotides matching TRBD2. Germline V gene lookup returns CDR1 SGHAT and CDR2 FQNNGV. V lost 4 bases, J lost 2 bases, and 4 bases stayed unmatched. The CDR3 runs 16 residues.

The sample holds many counts of this clonotype. This chain joins TRBV5-5 and TRBJ2-2, with D maybe TRBD2 (6 bases). V shed 0 bases and J shed 4 bases, with 13 bases lying between them. This CDR3 is built from 16 residues. The germline V gene encodes CDR1 SGHKS and CDR2 YYEKEE (reference sequence). The CDR3 sequence: CASSLATFGGTGELFF. The CDR3 coding sequence is TGTGCCAGCAGCTTGGCCACGTTCGGGGGCACCGGGGAGCTGTTTTTT.

This clonotype was picked up many times. V usage is TRBV3-1 and J usage is TRBJ2-1, with TRBD2 matching 12 bases. The CDR3 runs to 19 residues. Looked up from germline, CDR1 is LGHDT and CDR2 is YNNKEL (reference sequence). The V and J ends lost 0 bases and 0 bases, in that order; junction bases with no gene match: 6. CDR3 residues: CASSQDRLAGVVSYNEQFF. The CDR3 DNA reads TGTGCCAGCAGCCAAGATCGACTAGCGGGAGTTGTCTCCTACAATGAGCAGTTCTTC.

The genes are TRBV20-1 and TRBJ1-1; 9 bases are a match to TRBD1. The V segment lost 0 bases and the J segment 1 base; nucleotides outside the gene matches: 6. Germline loops: CDR1 DFQATT, CDR2 SNEGSKA (reference sequence). The CDR3 totals 16 residues. The CDR3: CSARDRGTGWNTEAFF. The CDR3 coding sequence is TGCAGTGCTAGAGATCGAGGGACAGGGTGGAACACTGAAGCTTTCTTT.

This clonotype was observed a handful of times. The CDR3 sequence: CASSPSGTRGLAEKLFF. DNA for the CDR3: TGCGCCAGCAGCCCGAGTGGGACGCGGGGTCTGGCTGAAAAACTGTTTTTT. This rearrangement joins TRBV5-1 to TRBJ1-4; tentative D call: TRBD1 (5 bases). Germline values: CDR1 SGHRS, CDR2 YFSETQ. The length of the CDR3 is 17 residues. The V gene lost 4 bases and the J gene lost 7 bases, with 23 bases spanning the gap.

This clonotype was recorded at least ten times. The germline gene is not matched at one end of the junction; a read error may be the cause. The CDR3 is CASSEGDRSMSF. In DNA, the CDR3 is TGCGCCAGCAGTGAAGGGGACCGTTCCATGAGCTTC. The gene calls are TRBV10-2 and TRBJ2-7; tentatively, D is TRBD1 or TRBD2 (5 bases each). This CDR3 comprises 12 residues. CDR1 WSHSY and CDR2 SAAADI come from the germline V gene.

This clonotype was seen ten or more times. The chain combines TRBV15 with TRBJ2-3, with D possibly being TRBD2 (6 bases). Germline V CDR1 and CDR2: LNHNV, YYDKDF (reference sequence). This CDR3 has 17 residues. V lost 0 bases and J lost 6, with 19 bases in between. The CDR3 region is CATSREGPRSREDTQYF. As DNA, the CDR3 is TGTGCCACCAGCAGAGAGGGTCCCCGCTCCCGGGAGGATACGCAGTATTTT.

In its sample, this clonotype was seen many times. This chain uses TRBV28 with TRBJ2-3; 11 bases are a match to TRBD2. Germline CDR1 reads MDHEN; CDR2 reads SYDVKM. With V trimmed by 6 bases and J by 5 bases, 7 bases remained unmatched. The CDR3 loop spans 15 amino acids. The CDR3 region has the DNA TGTGCCAGCAGCCTCCTAGCGGGGGGTTTAGATACGCAGTATTTT. It translates to CASSLLAGGLDTQYF.

This clonotype was observed many times. The genes are TRBV20-1 and TRBJ2-1, with 9 bases lining up with TRBD2. J gave up 3 bases and V 6 bases, and 6 bases lay outside the gene matches. Germline CDR1 reads DFQATT; CDR2 reads SNEGSKA (reference sequence). The CDR3 length is 14 residues. In nucleotides, the CDR3 is TGCAGTGCCCGGGGACTAGCATTCTACAATGAGCAGTTCTTC. This encodes CSARGLAFYNEQFF.

This clonotype was recorded a few times. This chain links TRBV28 with TRBJ2-1, with TRBD1 matching 9 bases. The CDR3 is 15 amino acids. Germline V gene lookup returns CDR1 MDHEN and CDR2 SYDVKM. Germline trimming cut 5 bases from V and 6 bases from J; bases unmatched to any gene: 8. In DNA form, the CDR3 reads TGTGCCAGCAGTCCCGGGACAGGGCTCCCCAATGAGCAGTTCTTC. As protein: CASSPGTGLPNEQFF.

Regarding this clonotype: A much larger clone lies one base from this, so it may be a read error. V gene TRBV5-1 combines with J gene TRBJ2-5, with D tentatively TRBD2 (5 bases). The CDR3 contains 15 residues. From germline, CDR1 is SGHRS and CDR2 YFSETQ. For the CDR3, the DNA is TGCGCCAGCAGCTTGGTACCGGCGAGCGGCGAGACCCGGTACTTC. Translating gives CASSLVPASGETRYF. The whole variable domain, filled in from reference TRBV5-1 and TRBJ2-5, reads KAGVTQTPRYLIKTRGQQVTLSCSPISGHRSVSWYQQTPGQGLQFLFEYFSETQRNKGNFPGRFSGRQFSNSRSEMNVSTLELGDSALYLCASSLVPASGETRYFGPGTRLLVL.

This clonotype has just a few counts. The chain recombines TRBV3-1 with TRBJ2-5; D unclear. Germline CDR1 is LGHDT and CDR2 is YNNKEL (reference sequence). CDR3 length: 13 amino acids. Trimming stripped 1 base from V and 4 bases from J, with 7 bases between. CDR3 residues: CASSQVDGETQYF. As DNA, the CDR3 is TGTGCCAGCAGCCAAGTCGACGGAGAGACCCAGTACTTC.

This clonotype turned up a few times. The chain uses TRBV6-1 and TRBJ2-7; D is ambiguous. CDR3 size: 14 residues. Germline V CDR1 and CDR2: MNHNS, SASEGT. Trimming cost V 6 bases and J 2 bases, with 14 bases left between them. The CDR3 sequence is CASSSYLQPYEQYF. DNA for the CDR3: TGTGCCAGCAGCTCCTACCTCCAGCCCTACGAGCAGTACTTC.

This rearrangement joins TRBV11-2 to TRBJ2-2; D gene unclear. This CDR3 is built from 15 residues. Trimming removed 3 bases at V and 0 bases at J, with 8 bases between. Per germline, CDR1 SGHAT and CDR2 FQNNGV. CDR3 amino acids: CASSFDFPNTGELFF. The CDR3 region has the DNA TGTGCCAGCAGCTTTGACTTCCCGAACACCGGGGAGCTGTTTTTT.